Following are 22 T cell receptor beta chains from one sample sequenced in a study of cytomegalovirus exposure and HLA in healthy donors. Amplification used 60 Vbeta primers and 13 Jbeta primers. Profiling relied on immunoSEQ multiplex PCR, and the TCRdb table lists in-frame clones only, not all of them. The sample has about 180,000 clones, just under 80% seen once. What was sequenced was PBMCs. The receptors stem from a woman in her forties or fifties in good health and CMV-seropositive.

This CDR3 reads CASSGDSAYNEQFF. The CDR3 DNA reads TGTGCCAGCAGCGGTGACAGTGCCTACAATGAGCAGTTCTTC. The J gene is TRBJ2-1, the V gene TRBV2; the D gene is possibly TRBD1 (5 bases). Trimming removed 6 bases from V and 2 bases from J, with 11 bases in between. Germline assignment: CDR1 SNHLY and CDR2 FYNNEI. This CDR3 has 14 amino acids.

This rearrangement joins TRBV4-1 to TRBJ2-5; D remains unclear. The germline V gene has CDR1 MGHRA and CDR2 YSYEKL. The CDR3 is 13 amino acids. V lost 2 bases to trimming and J lost 7 bases, with 11 bases between them. The CDR3 nucleotides read TGCGCCAGCAGCCAATCGGTACTTGGGACCCAGTACTTC. It is translated as CASSQSVLGTQYF.

This clone was counted a single time. The J gene is TRBJ2-3, the V gene TRBV7-3; 14 nucleotides agree with TRBD2. The CDR3 runs 16 residues. The trim removed 5 bases at V and 2 bases at J, leaving 3 bases unmatched. CDR1 is SGHTA and CDR2 is FQGTGA in the germline V gene. CDR3 DNA: TGTGCCAGCAGCGCGGGACTAGCGGGGGTCACAGATACGCAGTATTTT. This sequence encodes CASSAGLAGVTDTQYF.

This clone was seen a handful of times. V gene TRBV5-1 combines with J gene TRBJ2-2; D may be TRBD2 (6 bases). The V end was cut by 5 bases, the J end by 3 bases, with 11 bases between. The germline V gene has CDR1 SGHRS and CDR2 YFSETQ. The length of the CDR3 is 14 residues. Here the CDR3 DNA reads TGCGCCAGCAGACCGGGACTTTACACCGGGGAGCTGTTTTTT. Encoded protein: CASRPGLYTGELFF.

This chain uses TRBV2 with TRBJ2-3; 7 bases line up with TRBD2. The CDR3 is 13 residues long. The germline gives CDR1 SNHLY, CDR2 FYNNEI. Trimming took 8 bases from V and 1 from J; bases not matched to a gene: 3. The CDR3 sequence: CASGSGGTDTQYF. The CDR3 DNA is TGTGCCAGCGGCAGCGGGGGCACAGATACGCAGTATTTT.

V is TRBV7-8 and J is TRBJ2-7; D is ambiguous. The length of the CDR3 is 13 residues. Germline V CDR1 and CDR2: SGHVS, FQNEAQ. The V end was cut by 5 bases, the J end by 0 bases, with 8 bases between. In nucleotides, the CDR3 is TGTGCCAGCAGCCTTCGTTTCTCCTACGAGCAGTACTTC. Encoded protein: CASSLRFSYEQYF.

The chain combines TRBV6-5 with TRBJ2-5; 8 nucleotides line up with TRBD2. Germline CDR1 and CDR2: MNHEY and SVGAGI. There are 14 residues in the CDR3. With V trimmed by 4 bases and J by 7 bases, 8 bases remained unmatched. CDR3 coding DNA: TGTGCCAGCAGTTCATCCGGGACTAGTGGGACCCAGTACTTC. Amino acid sequence: CASSSSGTSGTQYF.

The V gene is TRBV5-1, the J gene TRBJ2-3, with 8 bases fitting TRBD1. The length of the CDR3 is 15 residues. In germline, CDR1 is SGHRS, CDR2 YFSETQ. Losses at the gene ends were 4 bases for V and 1 base for J; bases not matched to a gene: 5. DNA of the CDR3: TGCGCCAGCAGCCCCCCGACAGGGGGCACAGATACGCAGTATTTT. It codes for CASSPPTGGTDTQYF.

The V call is TRBV18, the J call TRBJ2-7; 9 bases map to TRBD2. In germline, CDR1 is KGHSH, CDR2 LQKENI. The V segment lost 2 bases and the J segment 6 bases; nucleotides outside the gene matches: 17. There are 18 residues in the CDR3. CDR3 nucleotide sequence: TGTGCCAGCTCACCAGTCACTAGCGGGTCCCGCGGGTCGATCGAGCAGTACTTC. As protein: CASSPVTSGSRGSIEQYF.

The chain links TRBV5-1 to TRBJ1-1, with 8 nucleotides matching TRBD1. Losses at the gene ends were 4 bases for V and 4 bases for J; bases not matched to a gene: 9. Germline V CDR1 and CDR2: SGHRS, YFSETQ. This CDR3 contains 15 residues. The CDR3 protein is CASSTMTGAGTEAFF. The CDR3 nucleotides are TGCGCCAGCAGCACCATGACAGGGGCTGGCACTGAAGCTTTCTTT. The whole variable domain, filled in from reference TRBV5-1 and TRBJ1-1, reads KAGVTQTPRYLIKTRGQQVTLSCSPISGHRSVSWYQQTPGQGLQFLFEYFSETQRNKGNFPGRFSGRQFSNSRSEMNVSTLELGDSALYLCASSTMTGAGTEAFFGQGTRLTVV.

The chain couples TRBV4-1 to TRBJ2-5; D remains unclear. Germline CDR1 reads MGHRA; CDR2 reads YSYEKL. The CDR3 sequence is 15 residues long. V lost 0 bases to trimming and J lost 0 bases, with 8 bases between them. This CDR3 reads CASSQEEQYQETQYF. The CDR3 region has the DNA TGCGCCAGCAGCCAAGAGGAACAGTACCAAGAGACCCAGTACTTC.

The V and J genes are TRBV11-2 and TRBJ2-3, with TRBD2 as a possible D gene (6 bases). Germline loops: CDR1 SGHAT, CDR2 FQNNGV. Trimming removed 3 bases from V and 1 base from J, with 11 bases in between. The CDR3 is made up of 15 amino acids. CDR3 loop: CASSFQGLRTDTQYF. The CDR3 coding sequence is TGTGCCAGCAGCTTCCAGGGACTTCGCACAGATACGCAGTATTTT.

Written as DNA, the CDR3 is TGCAGCGTTGGGAACAGGGATGAAAAACTGTTTTTT. Residues: CSVGNRDEKLFF. The V and J genes are TRBV29-1 and TRBJ1-4, with TRBD1 as a possible D gene (6 bases). V shed 4 bases and J shed 6 bases, with 9 bases lying between them. Germline V lookup: CDR1 SQVTM, CDR2 ANQGSEA. The CDR3 consists of 12 residues.

The V and J genes are TRBV11-2 and TRBJ1-3; D not resolved. Trimming removed 5 bases from V and 3 bases from J, with 2 bases in between. The CDR3 consists of 11 residues. Germline CDR1 is SGHAT and CDR2 is FQNNGV. The CDR3: CASSLGNTIYF. The CDR3 nucleotides read TGTGCCAGCAGCCTTGGAAACACCATATATTTT.

The J gene is TRBJ1-5, the V gene TRBV19; 11 bases are shared with TRBD1. Unmatched junction bases numbered 7, after V lost 3 bases and J lost 0 bases. This CDR3 is built from 18 residues. CDR1 is LNHDA, CDR2 SQIVND, per germline (reference sequence). This CDR3 is CASSIGTGGEYSNQPQHF. The CDR3 DNA reads TGTGCCAGTAGTATTGGGACAGGGGGGGAATATAGCAATCAGCCCCAGCATTTT.

The chain recombines TRBV5-6 with TRBJ1-1; the D is unclear. The V and J ends lost 3 bases and 1 base respectively, with 10 bases between them. The CDR3 is 14 residues long. CDR1 and CDR2 (germline): SGHDT, YYEEEE. The CDR3 region has the DNA TGTGCCAGCAGCTCCGGGCTAGCGAACACTGAAGCTTTCTTT. The encoded protein is CASSSGLANTEAFF.

V gene TRBV2 combines with J gene TRBJ2-1, with TRBD1 matching over 9 bases. CDR3 size: 17 residues. The ends lost 1 base at V and 4 bases at J; junction bases unmatched: 8. CDR1 is SNHLY and CDR2 is FYNNEI in the germline V gene. CDR3 in DNA: TGTGCCAGCAGTGAAGGGGGGACAGGGACGGGTTACAATGAGCAGTTCTTC. Translating it yields CASSEGGTGTGYNEQFF.

The table lists this clone with a few counts. The J gene is TRBJ2-2, the V gene TRBV7-2, with a weak D call TRBD1 (5 bases). CDR3 length: 16 amino acids. The germline gives CDR1 SGHTA, CDR2 FQGNSA. The germline V and J ends were trimmed by 4 bases and 0 bases, with 12 bases remaining between them. This chain's CDR3 is CASSSPDTSNTGELFF. As DNA, the CDR3 is TGTGCCAGCAGCTCCCCGGACACCTCGAACACCGGGGAGCTGTTTTTT.

The sample holds one count of this clone. This CDR3 is also generated by other DNA sequences in the sample. The chain carries TRBV30 and TRBJ1-5; no reliable D call. The CDR3 length is 11 residues. V lost 1 base and J lost 15, with 13 bases in between. Germline lookup yields CDR1 GTSNPN and CDR2 SVGIG (reference sequence). Here the CDR3 reads CAWSASGVRHF. CDR3 nucleotide sequence: TGTGCCTGGAGTGCCTCCGGGGTTAGGCATTTT.

This clone was counted a single time. The CDR3 loop reads CASSLVDVLGGNSPLHF. CDR3 nucleotides: TGTGCCAGCAGCTTGGTCGACGTTTTGGGGGGTAATTCACCCCTCCACTTT. The gene calls are TRBV5-6 and TRBJ1-6; possibly TRBD1 for D (5 bases). Germline values: CDR1 SGHDT, CDR2 YYEEEE. This CDR3 region has 17 residues. Trimming shortened V by 0 bases and J by 6 bases, and 16 bases separated the two germline ends.

The sample holds a few counts of this clone. V and J are TRBV6-5 and TRBJ1-6; 7 bases map to TRBD1. V shed 6 bases and J 7 bases; nucleotides not matched to a gene: 6. CDR1 and CDR2 (germline): MNHEY, SVGAGI. The CDR3 has 14 residues. CDR3 protein: CASRTGWRNSPLHF. The CDR3 DNA reads TGTGCCAGCAGGACAGGGTGGAGAAATTCACCCCTCCACTTT.

V is TRBV30 and J is TRBJ2-1; D is uncertain. The CDR3 is made up of 14 amino acids. V was pared by 2 bases and J by 3 bases, with 11 bases between. Germline CDR1 is GTSNPN and CDR2 is SVGIG (reference sequence). CDR3: CAWSRSKDYNEQFF. CDR3 nucleotide sequence: TGTGCCTGGAGTAGGAGTAAAGACTACAATGAGCAGTTCTTC.